The source of this T cell receptor beta chain is a study of early T cells in non-severe SARS-CoV-2 infection. About the research overall: Bulk RNA isolated from unsorted whole blood underwent sequencing; chains were not paired.

Trimming stripped 2 bases from V and 9 bases from J, with 8 bases between. Germline V CDR1 and CDR2: SGHAT, FQNNGV. CDR3 length: 12 amino acids. Tagging with unique molecular identifiers was applied to individual cDNA molecules. TCRdb fed the 5' RACE reads into MiXCR, producing one record per CDR3 protein. The repertoire has 35,000 to 45,000 distinct CDR3 sequences, 5.5% to 6.5% of them found once; the top ten carry 7.6%. Findings and caveats of the study: VDJdb matching skewed toward anti-spike CD8 responses, missing private and CD4 specificities.

This clonotype was picked up many times. Its antigen is undetermined. V gene TRBV11-2 combines with J gene TRBJ2-1; a weak D match, TRBD2 (5 bases). The source material was whole blood. This clonotype was obtained from an adult who was a healthcare worker with PCR-confirmed SARS-CoV-2 infection or an uninfected control (not recorded which). The CDR3 sequence: CASSLMGVEQFF. The CDR3 DNA follows: TGTGCCAGCAGCTTAATGGGAGTTGAGCAGTTCTTC.